One T cell receptor (beta chain) is described in this entry. The antigen is undetermined. One end of the junction does not line up with germline, which may come from a read error. Measured with immunoSEQ multiplex PCR; TCRdb has only the in-frame clones, and not every one. Here the sample spans more than 30,000 clones, nearly 90% being singletons. The data stem from a study of lymphopenia after photon versus proton radiotherapy. General observations from the study: Post-nadir TCR diversity decline inversely tracked overall survival among those who died. Under photons, naive T cells and diversity fell while effector/memory populations rose. After the lymphocyte nadir, photon-treated repertoires showed oligoclonal expansion, especially of CD8+ Temra cells. Only patients who died were analyzed for survival; proton advantage is unproven.

Germline lookup yields CDR1 SSHAT and CDR2 FNYEAQ (reference sequence). The CDR3 spans 15 residues. This TCR was sampled from a woman in her seventies with pancreatic cancer. Some clones in this sample may be carry-over from other donors' samples. The chain carries TRBV7-7 and TRBJ2-1; D gene uncertain. The material was peripheral blood, obtained from a patient treated with proton-based radiotherapy. Here the CDR3 DNA reads TGTGCTAGCAGCCCCCTGGTGGATCGGAACAATGAGCAGTTCTTC. Its protein is CASSPLVDRNNEQFF. Full variable domain (remainder filled in from reference TRBV7-7 and TRBJ2-1): GAGVSQSPRYKVTKRGQDVTLRCDPISSHATLYWYQQALGQGPEFLTYFNYEAQPDKSGLPSDRFSAERPEGSISTLTIQRTEQRDSAMYRCASSPLVDRNNEQFFGPGTRLTVL.